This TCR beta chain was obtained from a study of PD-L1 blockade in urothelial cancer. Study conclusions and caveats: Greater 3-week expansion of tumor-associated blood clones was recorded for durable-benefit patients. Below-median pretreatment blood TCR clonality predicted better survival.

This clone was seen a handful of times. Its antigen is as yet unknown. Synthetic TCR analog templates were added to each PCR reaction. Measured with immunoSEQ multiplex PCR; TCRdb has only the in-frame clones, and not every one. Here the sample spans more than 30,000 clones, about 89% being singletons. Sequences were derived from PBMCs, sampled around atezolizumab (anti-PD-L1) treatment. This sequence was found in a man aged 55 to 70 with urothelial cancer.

The CDR3 sequence is CASSWDRGPNYGYTF. In nucleotides, the CDR3 is TGTGCCAGCAGCTGGGACAGGGGGCCGAACTATGGCTACACCTTC. The rearrangement uses TRBV7-8 and TRBJ1-2, with 12 bases identical to TRBD1. V was pared by 4 bases and J by 2 bases, with 2 bases of the junction left unmatched. CDR1 and CDR2 (germline): SGHVS, FQNEAQ. This CDR3 region has 15 residues.